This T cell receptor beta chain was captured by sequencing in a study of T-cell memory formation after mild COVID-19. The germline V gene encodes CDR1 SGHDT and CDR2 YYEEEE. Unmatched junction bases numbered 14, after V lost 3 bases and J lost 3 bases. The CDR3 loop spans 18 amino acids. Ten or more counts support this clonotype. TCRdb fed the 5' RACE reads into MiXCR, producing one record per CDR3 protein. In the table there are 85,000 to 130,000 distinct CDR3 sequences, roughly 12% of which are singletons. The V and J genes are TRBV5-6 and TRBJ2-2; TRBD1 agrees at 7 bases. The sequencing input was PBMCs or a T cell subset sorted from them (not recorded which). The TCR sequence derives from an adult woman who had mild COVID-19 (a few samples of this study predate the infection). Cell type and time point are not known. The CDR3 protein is CASSYNPLRQGDTGELFF. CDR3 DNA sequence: TGTGCCAGCAGCTATAACCCTCTAAGACAGGGCGACACCGGGGAGCTGTTTTTT.